The clone carrying this T cell receptor (beta chain) occurred many times. Its antigen is still unknown. The CDR3 regions of TCR beta were amplified from RNA transcripts. Primed by the HTBI set, a first-round RT-PCR was run on the TCR CDR3. TCRdb reprocessed the multiplex PCR reads via MiXCR and lists one record per CDR3 protein. The sample includes around 340,000 distinct CDR3 sequences, around 18% of them seen just once. The data stem from a study of T cells in Graves' hyperthyroidism and ophthalmopathy. Overall study context: Peripheral blood was obtained at initial diagnosis, preceding any treatment. Points from the study as a whole: Patients with ophthalmopathy were separated from those with stable hyperthyroidism by a 13 V-J model.

Orbital computed tomography, thyroid ultrasound, serum thyroxine and TRAb, and clinical symptoms together informed the diagnoses. This sequence originates from a woman between 40 and 55 years old with Graves' ophthalmopathy. The material sequenced was blood.

The CDR3 sequence is CATSPGRQSYEQYF. CDR3 sequence (DNA): TGTGCCACCAGCCCAGGAAGACAGTCCTACGAGCAGTACTTC. This chain connects TRBV15 to TRBJ2-7; a possible D gene is TRBD1 (5 bases). Trimming pared 5 bases from V and 1 base from J, leaving 12 bases between. Per germline, CDR1 LNHNV and CDR2 YYDKDF (reference sequence). The CDR3 has 14 residues.